These 5 T cell receptor beta chains originate from one sample sequenced in a study of T cell responses to AZD1222 COVID-19 vaccine. Only in-frame clones appear in the TCRdb table, and some are missing; sequencing was by immunoSEQ multiplex PCR. The table includes about 160,000 clones, 80% to 95% detected once. The sample in question was peripheral blood, obtained 28 days after the second AZD1222 dose. Receptors originate from an adult who received the AZD1222 COVID-19 vaccine.

This clone occurred once. The rearrangement uses TRBV2 and TRBJ1-2, with a tentative D call TRBD1 (5 bases). V lost 7 bases, J lost 8 bases, and 14 bases lay in between. CDR1 and CDR2 from the germline V gene are SNHLY and FYNNEI. The CDR3 sequence is 12 residues long. CDR3 DNA: TGTGCCAGCACCGCCCTGGCAGGGGGCTACACCTTC. It encodes CASTALAGGYTF. Together with reference TRBV2 and TRBJ1-2, the CDR3 gives the full variable domain: EPEVTQTPSHQVTQMGQEVILRCVPISNHLYFYWYRQILGQKVEFLVSFYNNEISEKSEIFDDQFSVERPDGSNFTLKIRSTKLEDSAMYFCASTALAGGYTFGSGTRLTVV.

V gene TRBV28 combines with J gene TRBJ1-4, with D uncertain. Germline V lookup: CDR1 MDHEN, CDR2 SYDVKM. This CDR3 contains 15 residues. V lost 5 bases, J lost 10 bases, and 20 bases lay in between. The CDR3 region is CASSPSGSLVGKLFF. The CDR3 DNA reads as TGTGCCAGCAGTCCCTCCGGGAGCCTGGTGGGAAAACTGTTTTTT.

This rearrangement joins TRBV5-1 to TRBJ1-2; tentative D call: TRBD1 (5 bases). V lost 1 base and J lost 7, with 17 bases in between. Germline loops: CDR1 SGHRS, CDR2 YFSETQ. This CDR3 comprises 15 residues. The CDR3 DNA follows: TGCGCCAGCAGCTTGAACGAGGGGTCGGGTAGTGGCTACACCTTC. This encodes CASSLNEGSGSGYTF.

The J gene is TRBJ2-7, the V gene TRBV3-1 (or the pseudogene TRBV3-2); the D is unclear. Germline CDR1 reads LGHDT; CDR2 reads YNNKEL (reference sequence). V lost 3 bases and J lost 5, with 17 bases in between. The CDR3 contains 15 residues. The CDR3: CASSQVAGSWDEQYF. Here the CDR3 DNA reads TGTGCCAGCAGCCAGGTGGCCGGATCCTGGGACGAGCAGTACTTC.

The chain links TRBV30 to TRBJ1-2, with 8 bases fitting TRBD1. Germline loops: CDR1 GTSNPN, CDR2 SVGIG (reference sequence). The CDR3 length is 12 residues. V lost 5 bases and J lost 7; bases outside the gene matches: 6. The CDR3 sequence is CAWSRDRSGYTF. CDR3 DNA sequence: TGTGCCTGGTCCCGGGACAGGTCTGGCTACACCTTC.